Below, one T cell receptor (beta chain) is given with its context. Authors' processing steps: Estimation of nucleated cell counts was performed using reference gene primer amplification. Method: immunoSEQ multiplex PCR; TCRdb's copy keeps in-frame clones and lacks some. The V and J calls and clone size come from that table; D and trimming were worked out from the DNA. This sample carries about 320,000 clones, 86% of them seen once, and the ten largest clones take around 1.7%. The germline V gene has CDR1 MNHEY and CDR2 SMNVEV (reference sequence). Losses at the gene ends were 5 bases for V and 6 bases for J; bases not matched to a gene: 10. The length of the CDR3 is 15 residues. The data were obtained in a study of blood T cell repertoires in COVID-19. Study-wide background: Sites in the United States, Italy and Spain provided acute and convalescent COVID-19 samples.

Sequences were obtained from peripheral blood. The source of this sequence is a woman aged 50 to 65 with acute or convalescent COVID-19. The V and J genes are TRBV27 and TRBJ1-5; 7 bases are shared with TRBD1. CDR3 sequence reads: CASSVTGSPSQPQHF. In DNA form, the CDR3 reads TGTGCCAGCAGTGTGACAGGGAGCCCTTCTCAGCCCCAGCATTTT.